Listed here are 12 T cell receptor beta chains from one sample, sequenced in a study of early T cells in non-severe SARS-CoV-2 infection. One entry per CDR3 protein, called by TCRdb with MiXCR from the 5' RACE reads. Here the sample spans more than 60,000 distinct CDR3 sequences, roughly 9.4% being singletons. The sample comprised whole blood. These receptor sequences come from an adult who was a healthcare worker with PCR-confirmed SARS-CoV-2 infection or an uninfected control (not recorded which).

The chain uses TRBV5-1 and TRBJ1-1, with D unclear. V shed 1 base and J shed 1 base, with 8 bases lying between them. Germline CDR1 SGHRS, CDR2 YFSETQ. The CDR3 is 14 amino acids. CDR3 sequence (DNA): TGCGCCAGCAGCTTGTTTTCCAAGAACACTGAAGCTTTCTTT. It specifies CASSLFSKNTEAFF.

V and J are TRBV20-1 and TRBJ2-7; no definite D call. The CDR3 extends over 11 amino acids. V was pared by 3 bases and J by 6 bases, with 9 bases between. Germline V gives CDR1 DFQATT, CDR2 SNEGSKA (reference sequence). The DNA of the CDR3 is TGCAGTGCTAGCGCATCCGCCGAGCAGTACTTC. Protein product: CSASASAEQYF.

The table lists this clonotype with many counts. The V gene is TRBV6-4, the J gene TRBJ2-7; D might be TRBD2 (5 bases). Trimming removed 2 bases at V and 4 bases at J, with 12 bases between. Germline CDR1 reads MRHNA; CDR2 reads SNTAGT. CDR3 length equals 14 residues. Here the CDR3 reads CASSDKDSQYEQYF. CDR3 DNA: TGTGCCAGCAGTGACAAGGACTCACAGTACGAGCAGTACTTC.

This clonotype was counted a few times. The rearrangement links TRBV6-1 to TRBJ2-7, with D unclear. The germline V gene encodes CDR1 MNHNS and CDR2 SASEGT. Trimming shortened V by 2 bases and J by 3 bases, and 11 bases separated the two germline ends. The CDR3 consists of 14 residues. The CDR3, as DNA: TGTGCCAGCAGTGAAACGTTGGGTAACTACGAGCAGTACTTC. This sequence encodes CASSETLGNYEQYF.

In this sample, this clonotype turned up many times. This sequence joins TRBV5-1 and TRBJ2-1; D may match TRBD1 or TRBD2 (5 bases each). CDR1 is SGHRS and CDR2 is YFSETQ in the germline V gene. The V end lost 0 bases, the J end lost 7 bases, and 11 bases lay between the germline ends. The length of the CDR3 is 14 residues. For the CDR3, the DNA is TGCGCCAGCAGCTTGGGGGGGACGCCTAATGAGCAGTTCTTC. This sequence encodes CASSLGGTPNEQFF.

There are many counts of this clonotype. The V gene is TRBV4-1, the J gene TRBJ2-1; the D gene is possibly TRBD2 (6 bases). In germline, CDR1 is MGHRA, CDR2 YSYEKL. CDR3 length: 16 residues. The ends were cut back, 0 bases at V and 6 bases at J, with 15 bases in the middle. The CDR3 sequence is CASSQDPAGTTNEQFF. CDR3 nucleotides: TGCGCCAGCAGCCAAGATCCGGCGGGAACCACCAATGAGCAGTTCTTC.

This clonotype has a handful of counts. This rearrangement joins TRBV27 to TRBJ2-3; TRBD2 might be the D (6 bases). The length of the CDR3 is 15 residues. Trimming stripped 0 bases from V and 8 bases from J, with 15 bases between. The germline V gene has CDR1 MNHEY and CDR2 SMNVEV (reference sequence). The DNA of the CDR3 is TGTGCCAGCAGTTTATCGAACGGGGGTAGCGGTACGCAGTATTTT. It is translated as CASSLSNGGSGTQYF.

This clonotype was seen more than once but under ten times. V gene TRBV5-1 combines with J gene TRBJ1-1, with 10 bases fitting TRBD1. The J segment lost 5 bases and the V segment lost 4 bases, leaving 2 bases of the junction unmatched. The germline CDR1 and CDR2 sequences are SGHRS and YFSETQ. The CDR3 loop spans 13 amino acids. The CDR3 nucleotides read TGCGCCAGCAGCCCGGGACAGGGGACTGAAGCTTTCTTT. It codes for CASSPGQGTEAFF.

This clonotype was detected a few times. The chain combines TRBV18 with TRBJ1-1; maybe TRBD1 (6 bases). Germline-derived CDR1 and CDR2 are KGHSH and LQKENI. V was clipped by 2 bases and J by 1 base, with 14 bases between them. The CDR3 is made up of 16 amino acids. CDR3 protein: CASSPLQGPTNTEAFF. Written as DNA, the CDR3 is TGTGCCAGCTCACCATTACAGGGACCGACGAACACTGAAGCTTTCTTT.

This clonotype has ten or more counts. This chain uses TRBV15 with TRBJ1-1; the D is unclear. The germline V gene encodes CDR1 LNHNV and CDR2 YYDKDF (reference sequence). V was shortened by 3 bases and J by 8 bases, with 13 bases between the two germline ends. The CDR3 spans 13 residues. The CDR3 is CATSSTEQQEAFF. The CDR3 nucleotides are TGTGCCACCAGCAGTACGGAGCAACAAGAAGCTTTCTTT.

The sample holds many counts of this clonotype. The chain carries TRBV10-2 and TRBJ1-5; the D is unclear. CDR1 is WSHSY and CDR2 is SAAADI in the germline V gene. V lost 7 bases, J lost 2 bases, and 6 bases lay in between. This CDR3 region has 12 residues. CDR3 amino acids: CASTDGNQPQHF. The CDR3 nucleotides are TGCGCCAGCACGGACGGCAATCAGCCCCAGCATTTT.

V is TRBV20-1 and J is TRBJ2-3, with no clear D. V lost 2 bases and J lost 4, with 4 bases in between. Germline V gene lookup returns CDR1 DFQATT and CDR2 SNEGSKA (reference sequence). The CDR3 is made up of 11 amino acids. The CDR3 region is CSARFADTQYF. CDR3 nucleotide sequence: TGCAGTGCTAGATTCGCAGATACGCAGTATTTT.